This TCR beta chain was sequenced for a study of blood T cell repertoires in COVID-19 (TCRdb year 2020). Broadly, across the study: Samples covering the acute and convalescent phases of COVID-19 were provided by collaborators in the United States, Italy and Spain. The material from the prospective study consisted of cDNA or gDNA derived from T cells, B-cell-depleted T cells, or PBMCs. Samples were obtained from the ongoing ImmuneRACE study (first 160 participants) and from about 1,300 subjects provided by 6 global collaborators. Subjects who had been exposed to COVID-19, were actively infected with it, or had recovered from it provided the deeply sampled blood TCRbeta repertoires that made up the dataset. A freely available public database, intended as a resource for researchers studying the immune response to SARS-CoV-2, is where the repertoires were released. HLA class I and class II types, where available, came from metadata supplied by the sample provider rather than from assay-based typing. Nearly every sample came with metadata listing a de-identified subject ID, COVID-19 status, age in years and sex. The paper as a whole reports these results and caveats: The amount of clinical and demographic metadata varied by source and participant and was provided uncurated.

The collaborating institutions used their own protocols to collect whole blood in K2EDTA tubes. For TCRbeta analysis, collaborators shipped samples in one of three forms: frozen whole blood, isolated PBMCs, or DNA extracted from either of those sample types. Comments on this clone: Its antigen is still unknown. The record has no base qualities; no much larger clone is one base away.

TCRbeta CDR3 regions were amplified from genomic DNA by means of the immunoSEQ Assay, a bias-controlled multiplex PCR. Regarding the original processing steps: The number of nucleated cells in each sample was estimated by amplification of reference gene primers within the assay. To quantify the absolute abundance of each unique TCRbeta CDR3 rearrangement, sequence reads were collapsed and filtered. Productive Simpson clonality was computed per sample as the square root of Simpson's diversity index over productive rearrangements. TCRdb obtained this table from immuneACCESS and retained in-frame rearrangements with V and J assigned. These tables miss some clones; where compared with another copy, unresolved V genes account for less than half of the shortfall, and the remainder is unexplained. Clone size and the V and J calls come from that table; the DNA yielded D and trimming. This sample has 200,000 to 300,000 clones in its table, and 75% to 85% of those were observed once. The ten most abundant clones make up roughly 12% of the sample.

The CDR3 covers 16 residues, taking in both the cysteine and the phenylalanine. This entry keeps only the CDR3 DNA: 48 bases, framed from base 1. Ends trimmed: V by 0 bases, J by 3 bases; bases unmatched to a gene: 4. The germline V gene encodes CDR1 MGHRA and CDR2 YSYEKL. The sample was peripheral blood. The chain employs TRBV4-1 and TRBJ2-7, and TRBD1 aligns with 11 junction nucleotides. The source is a woman aged 60-70 years with active or convalescent COVID-19. At the DNA level, the sequence is TGCGCCAGCAGCCAAGATCCCGGGACAGGGGGCTACGAGCAGTACTTC. Its product reads: CASSQDPGTGGYEQYF.